This T cell receptor (beta chain) was sequenced during a study of OX40 agonist ivuxolimab in advanced cancers. Study as a whole: Patients were roughly 87% male with ages roughly 23 to 90, mean 60. Whole-study results and caveats: CD4+ and CD8+ blood T cells expanded clonally by week 6 at 0.1 to 3.0 mg/kg. Nonresponders, in some cases, also had low normalized T-cell clonal expansion.

On this clone itself: Antigen: not known.

Data came from immunoSEQ multiplex PCR; TCRdb stores just in-frame clones and leaves some out. The sample has roughly 110,000 clones; 85% to 95% are singletons. Prior autoimmune disease or systemic immunosuppression barred patients. The receptor's source is an adult with an advanced solid tumor such as melanoma, head and neck, liver or kidney cancer. The material was CD4+ or CD8+ T cells sorted from blood, obtained in a trial of the OX40 agonist ivuxolimab.

CDR3 region: CASSSQLENEQFF. For the CDR3, the DNA is TGTGCCAGCAGCTCCCAGTTAGAGAATGAGCAGTTCTTC. The V gene is TRBV5-6, the J gene TRBJ2-1; D gene uncertain. This CDR3 spans 13 amino acids. CDR1 SGHDT and CDR2 YYEEEE come from the germline V gene. V was shortened by 3 bases and J by 7 bases, with 11 bases between the two germline ends.